This T cell receptor beta chain was recovered during a study of T cell responses to AZD1222 COVID-19 vaccine. J lost 5 bases, V lost 6 bases, and 4 bases had no gene match. Per germline, CDR1 MNHEY and CDR2 SMNVEV (reference sequence). There are 14 residues in the CDR3. Generated by immunoSEQ multiplex PCR, the TCRdb table keeps only in-frame clones and is missing some. Of approximately 45,000 clones listed, approximately 88% are singletons. This clone was observed once. Sequencing used peripheral blood, obtained 28 days after the second AZD1222 dose. This clonotype was sampled from an adult who received the AZD1222 COVID-19 vaccine. The chain employs TRBV27 and TRBJ2-2; 9 bases fit TRBD2. As DNA, the CDR3 is TGTGCCAGCAGGACTAGCGGAGTAACCGGGGAGCTGTTTTTT. Translated, it gives CASRTSGVTGELFF.